These 25 T cell receptor beta chains came from one sample sequenced in a study of cytotoxic CD8 clonotypes in ibrutinib-treated CLL. Assay used: immunoSEQ multiplex PCR; TCRdb lists only in-frame clones, some missing. The sample records about 160,000 clones, roughly 80% being singletons. The starting material was PBMCs, obtained after 24 months of ibrutinib treatment. The receptors come from a human donor with chronic lymphocytic leukemia.

This clone was seen once. This sequence joins TRBV28 and TRBJ2-7; D could derive from TRBD1 or TRBD2 (5 bases each). The CDR3 has 14 residues. The V end lost 8 bases, the J end lost 2 bases, and 16 bases lay between the germline ends. Germline loops: CDR1 MDHEN, CDR2 SYDVKM. CDR3 sequence reads: CASRGTASTYEQYF. The CDR3 DNA reads as TGTGCCAGCCGAGGGACGGCTTCAACCTACGAGCAGTACTTC.

The rearrangement links TRBV9 to TRBJ2-1, with 7 bases lining up with TRBD2. Trimming at V came to 2 bases and at J to 12 bases, leaving 5 bases not matched to a gene. The CDR3 has 12 residues. Germline loops: CDR1 SGDLS, CDR2 YYNGEE. The CDR3 reads CASSVQSGAQFF. The CDR3 DNA follows: TGTGCCAGCAGCGTCCAAAGCGGGGCGCAGTTCTTC. The variable domain in full, with the rest retrieved from reference TRBV9 and TRBJ2-1, is DSGVTQTPKHLITATGQRVTLRCSPRSGDLSVYWYQQSLDQGLQFLIQYYNGEERAKGNILERFSAQQFPDLHSELNLSSLELGDSALYFCASSVQSGAQFFGPGTRLTVL.

V is TRBV11-2 and J is TRBJ1-4; 7 bases align to TRBD1. V dropped 1 base and J dropped 8; count of bases not matched to a gene: 4. This CDR3 region has 14 residues. CDR1 is SGHAT and CDR2 is FQNNGV in the germline V gene. DNA of the CDR3: TGTGCCAGCAGCTTAGTACAGGGGAGGGAAAAACTGTTTTTT. The encoded protein is CASSLVQGREKLFF.

The DNA of the CDR3 is TGCAGCGTTGACGGCCGGGGTGAGCAGTTCTTC. It specifies CSVDGRGEQFF. The rearrangement joins TRBV29-1 to TRBJ2-1; D is perhaps TRBD2 (5 bases). Trimming took 3 bases from V and 9 from J, leaving 9 bases between them. The CDR3 spans 11 residues. Germline V gene data show CDR1 as SQVTM and CDR2 as ANQGSEA.

The chain has TRBV2 and TRBJ2-5; D call uncertain. Germline lookup yields CDR1 SNHLY and CDR2 FYNNEI. The CDR3 sequence is 14 residues long. The V end lost 3 bases, the J end lost 1 base, and 9 bases lay between the germline ends. As DNA, the CDR3 is TGTGCCAGCAGTGAGAAGATAGTCCAAGAGACCCAGTACTTC. Amino acid sequence: CASSEKIVQETQYF.

The chain joins TRBV6-1 to TRBJ1-5; the D gene is possibly TRBD1 (6 bases). The CDR3 extends over 16 amino acids. The germline V gene encodes CDR1 MNHNS and CDR2 SASEGT. Trimming pared 1 base from V and 6 bases from J, leaving 16 bases between. CDR3 in amino acids: CASSEDRVRSGQPQHF. For the CDR3, the DNA is TGTGCCAGCAGTGAAGACAGGGTACGTTCGGGTCAGCCCCAGCATTTT.

This chain connects TRBV5-1 to TRBJ1-3; no clear D gene. Per the germline V gene, CDR1 is SGHRS and CDR2 is YFSETQ. This CDR3 region has 14 residues. Trimming took off 2 bases at V and 4 bases at J, with 10 bases between the two ends. The CDR3 bases are TGCGCCAGCAGCTTTAGTACAGACGGAAACACCATATATTTT. Its protein product is CASSFSTDGNTIYF.

The rearrangement joins TRBV19 to TRBJ1-1; possibly TRBD1 for D (6 bases). Trimming removed 2 bases at V and 1 base at J, with 11 bases between. From germline, CDR1 is LNHDA and CDR2 SQIVND (reference sequence). This CDR3 is 15 amino acids long. The CDR3 protein is CASSISEGGNTEAFF. The CDR3, as DNA: TGTGCCAGTAGTATATCCGAAGGGGGGAACACTGAAGCTTTCTTT.

The chain carries TRBV4-2 and TRBJ2-1; 7 positions agree with TRBD1. The CDR3 is made up of 15 amino acids. J lost 6 bases, V lost 0 bases, and 5 bases had no gene match. CDR1 LGHNA and CDR2 YNFKEQ come from the germline V gene. The CDR3: CASSQDRGRSNEQFF. The CDR3 DNA follows: TGTGCCAGCAGCCAAGATAGGGGGCGCAGCAATGAGCAGTTCTTC.

The chain uses TRBV18 and TRBJ1-5, with D possibly being TRBD1 (6 bases). V lost 4 bases, J lost 4 bases, and 8 bases lay in between. Germline values: CDR1 KGHSH, CDR2 LQKENI. There are 13 residues in the CDR3. The CDR3, as DNA: TGTGCCAGCTCACAACAGGGTAATCAGCCCCAGCATTTT. Protein: CASSQQGNQPQHF. Based on the CDR3 plus reference TRBV18 and TRBJ1-5, the full variable domain is NAGVMQNPRHLVRRRGQEARLRCSPMKGHSHVYWYRQLPEEGLKFMVYLQKENIIDESGMPKERFSAEFPKEGPSILRIQQVVRGDSAAYFCASSQQGNQPQHFGDGTRLSIL.

The chain links TRBV7-9 to TRBJ1-2; D perhaps matches TRBD1 (5 bases). Germline-derived CDR1 and CDR2 are SEHNR and FQNEAQ (reference sequence). The CDR3 sequence is 10 residues long. Trimming took 10 bases from V and 4 from J, leaving 7 bases between them. CDR3 in amino acids: CAKTVYGYTF. Here the CDR3 DNA reads TGTGCCAAGACAGTCTATGGCTACACCTTC.

This chain uses TRBV7-8 with TRBJ2-1; 16 nucleotides line up with TRBD2. J gave up 8 bases and V 6 bases, and 10 bases lay outside the gene matches. There are 17 residues in the CDR3. Germline CDR1 and CDR2: SGHVS and FQNEAQ. The CDR3 DNA reads TGTGCCAGCAGAGTAGGGACTAGCGGGAGGGGGTCCGATGAGCAGTTCTTC. Protein: CASRVGTSGRGSDEQFF.

This clone occurred once. The CDR3 DNA reads as TGTGCCAGCAGTTTGACAGGGGGCCCTTCATACTTC. Amino acid sequence: CASSLTGGPSYF. This sequence joins TRBV25-1 and TRBJ2-7; 10 nucleotides align to TRBD1. The length of the CDR3 is 12 residues. Germline CDR1 MGHDK, CDR2 SYGVNS. V lost 5 bases, J lost 13 bases, and 8 bases stayed unmatched.

The rearrangement uses TRBV11-2 and TRBJ2-2, with D possibly TRBD2 on 7 matching bases. The CDR3 covers 16 residues. Per germline, CDR1 SGHAT and CDR2 FQNNGV. Trimming pared 5 bases from V and 5 bases from J, leaving 18 bases between. CDR3 in DNA: TGTGCCAGCAGCCCTCGGCCGCGGGGGCGGACCGGGGAGCTGTTTTTT. Protein sequence: CASSPRPRGRTGELFF.

DNA of the CDR3: TGCGCCAGCAGCCAAGTCATTGCCTACGAGCAGTACTTC. Its translation: CASSQVIAYEQYF. The chain recombines TRBV4-1 with TRBJ2-7; D is unresolved. V dropped 1 base and J dropped 2 bases, with 6 bases sitting between them. CDR1 is MGHRA, CDR2 YSYEKL, per germline. The CDR3 is 13 residues long.

This sequence joins TRBV5-1 and TRBJ2-7, with a possible D match to TRBD1 (6 bases). V was shortened by 4 bases and J by 2 bases, with 13 bases between the two germline ends. CDR3 length: 14 amino acids. Germline CDR1 SGHRS, CDR2 YFSETQ. The CDR3 bases are TGCGCCAGCAGCCGGGGAACAGGGACCTACGAGCAGTACTTC. It encodes CASSRGTGTYEQYF.

This clone has only a few counts. This chain connects TRBV28 to TRBJ1-2, with D maybe TRBD1 (5 bases). The germline V gene has CDR1 MDHEN and CDR2 SYDVKM. The CDR3 consists of 15 residues. Trimming removed 6 bases from V and 5 bases from J, with 19 bases in between. The CDR3 spells CASSANSLGGYGYTF. The CDR3 DNA follows: TGTGCCAGCAGCGCAAATTCCCTCGGGGGGTATGGCTACACCTTC.

The chain has TRBV7-2 and TRBJ2-2; no clear D gene. V dropped 2 bases and J dropped 4 bases, with 5 bases sitting between them. The CDR3 sequence is 13 residues long. Germline CDR1 and CDR2: SGHTA and FQGNSA. CDR3: CASSLSFTGELFF. The CDR3 bases are TGTGCCAGCAGCTTAAGTTTCACCGGGGAGCTGTTTTTT.

In nucleotides, the CDR3 is TGTGCCTGGAGGGACGGGAACACCGGGGAGCTGTTTTTT. This sequence encodes CAWRDGNTGELFF. This chain links TRBV30 with TRBJ2-2; no clear D gene. There are 13 residues in the CDR3. Trimming took off 3 bases at V and 1 base at J, with 6 bases between the two ends. The germline V gene encodes CDR1 GTSNPN and CDR2 SVGIG (reference sequence).

The V and J genes are TRBV7-2 and TRBJ1-4; D may be TRBD1 (5 bases). Germline V gene sequence: CDR1 SGHTA, CDR2 FQGNSA. The CDR3 is 15 residues long. The germline V and J ends were trimmed by 4 bases and 7 bases, with 16 bases remaining between them. CDR3 DNA sequence: TGTGCCAGCAGCTCAGAGGGGCTCCCACGTGAAAAACTGTTTTTT. It translates to CASSSEGLPREKLFF.

The gene calls are TRBV18 and TRBJ1-4; 11 bases line up with TRBD1. The CDR3 length is 14 residues. V was clipped by 6 bases and J by 7 bases; unmatched bases: 4. The V gene's germline CDR1 is KGHSH and CDR2 LQKENI. CDR3 coding DNA: TGTGCCAGCTCGGCGGGACAGGGGGTTGAAAAACTGTTTTTT. Protein: CASSAGQGVEKLFF.

The genes are TRBV10-1 and TRBJ2-4, with TRBD1 matching 10 bases. Germline CDR1 WNHNN, CDR2 SYGVQD (reference sequence). The CDR3 totals 15 residues. After removal of 6 bases from V and 7 bases from J, the junction contained 9 bases not matched to a gene. The chain's CDR3 is CASRGGQGNGNIQYF. CDR3 DNA sequence: TGCGCCAGCAGAGGGGGACAGGGGAATGGTAACATTCAGTACTTC.

The V and J genes are TRBV18 and TRBJ2-6; the D is unclear. This CDR3 comprises 17 residues. The germline V and J ends were trimmed by 4 bases and 0 bases, with 13 bases remaining between them. The germline CDR1 and CDR2 sequences are KGHSH and LQKENI. CDR3 sequence: CASSQSITASGANVLTF. The CDR3 bases are TGTGCCAGCTCACAGTCGATAACAGCCTCTGGGGCCAACGTCCTGACTTTC.

The rearrangement links TRBV30 to TRBJ2-3; D possibly corresponds to TRBD1 (6 bases). This CDR3 contains 14 residues. Trimming removed 3 bases at V and 2 bases at J, with 12 bases between. Per the germline V gene, CDR1 is GTSNPN and CDR2 is SVGIG (reference sequence). This CDR3 reads CAWRPAGATDTQYF. In DNA form, the CDR3 reads TGTGCCTGGAGACCGGCAGGGGCCACAGATACGCAGTATTTT.

This rearrangement joins TRBV15 to TRBJ2-3; D is unresolved. Per germline, CDR1 LNHNV and CDR2 YYDKDF (reference sequence). Between the trimmed V and J ends, which lost 1 base and 4 bases, there was a span of 9 bases. This CDR3 has 14 amino acids. CDR3 in amino acids: CATSRAVGPDTQYF. CDR3 nucleotides: TGTGCCACCAGCAGAGCAGTAGGACCAGATACGCAGTATTTT.